What follows are 11 T cell receptor beta chains derived from one specimen sequenced in a study of OX40 agonist ivuxolimab in advanced cancers. The method was immunoSEQ multiplex PCR; TCRdb's version includes in-frame clones alone and lacks a portion of them. The sample shows roughly 12,000 clones, more than 75% of them seen only once. Material: CD4+ or CD8+ T cells sorted from blood, obtained in a trial of the OX40 agonist ivuxolimab. The source is an adult with an advanced solid tumor such as melanoma, head and neck, liver or kidney cancer.

The chain couples TRBV9 to TRBJ2-1, with D unresolved. Germline CDR1 is SGDLS and CDR2 is YYNGEE. The length of the CDR3 is 11 residues. V lost 5 bases and J 5 bases, leaving 5 bases between the germline ends. CDR3 nucleotide sequence: TGTGCCAGCAGTTTGGACAATGAGCAGTTCTTC. The encoded protein is CASSLDNEQFF.

The chain joins TRBV7-3 to TRBJ2-1; D unresolved. The V gene's germline CDR1 is SGHTA and CDR2 FQGTGA. The CDR3 runs 14 residues. The germline V and J ends were trimmed by 4 bases and 7 bases, with 14 bases remaining between them. The CDR3 DNA reads TGTGCCAGCAGCTCCTCCCACCGCCTTAATGAGCAGTTCTTC. Translated: CASSSSHRLNEQFF. Full variable domain (remainder filled in from reference TRBV7-3 and TRBJ2-1): GAGVSQTPSNKVTEKGKYVELRCDPISGHTALYWYRQSLGQGPEFLIYFQGTGAADDSGLPNDRFFAVRPEGSVSTLKIQRTERGDSAVYLCASSSSHRLNEQFFGPGTRLTVL.

The chain carries TRBV2 and TRBJ2-4; 8 bases are shared with TRBD2. CDR3 length equals 14 residues. With 7 bases clipped from V and 8 bases from J, the junction kept 10 bases outside the gene matches. Germline CDR1 and CDR2: SNHLY and FYNNEI. As DNA, the CDR3 is TGTGCCAGCAATACCGACGGGAGGGGAGACATTCAGTACTTC. It yields the protein CASNTDGRGDIQYF.

V usage is TRBV5-6 and J usage is TRBJ2-7, with a possible D match to TRBD2 (5 bases). This CDR3 is 14 amino acids long. Germline lookup yields CDR1 SGHDT and CDR2 YYEEEE. V dropped 0 bases and J dropped 2 bases, with 9 bases sitting between them. The CDR3 region is CASSLAGGPYEQYF. The CDR3 DNA reads as TGTGCCAGCAGCTTGGCCGGCGGGCCCTACGAGCAGTACTTC.

The rearrangement joins TRBV20-1 to TRBJ1-2, with D unclear. The germline CDR1 and CDR2 sequences are DFQATT and SNEGSKA (reference sequence). Deletions cut 6 bases from V and 2 bases from J, with 1 base between. CDR3 size: 9 residues. As DNA, the CDR3 is TGCAGTGCCAACTATGGCTACACCTTC. Residues: CSANYGYTF.

Remarks on this clone: Other DNA sequences within the sample encode an identical CDR3. The rearrangement links TRBV28 to TRBJ1-1; no reliable D call. The V and J ends lost 5 bases and 6 bases respectively, with 16 bases between them. Germline values: CDR1 MDHEN, CDR2 SYDVKM. This CDR3 contains 14 residues. As DNA, the CDR3 is TGTGCCAGCAGTGAAATACTAGCGTTCCCTGAAGCTTTCTTT. Translation: CASSEILAFPEAFF.

The V call is TRBV21-1, the J call TRBJ2-7; the D call of TRBD2 is as the table states it, not checked on the DNA. TRBV21-1 is an annotated pseudogene. The CDR3 loop spans 14 amino acids. The CDR3 sequence: CASRRGAQGGEQYF. In DNA, the CDR3 is TGTGCCAGCAGGCGAGGAGCTCAGGGAGGCGAGCAGTACTTC.

The genes are TRBV11-1 and TRBJ2-3; 10 nucleotides match TRBD2. The germline gives CDR1 SGHAT, CDR2 FQDESV (reference sequence). CDR3 length: 16 residues. With V trimmed by 5 bases and J by 5 bases, 10 bases remained unmatched. The CDR3 is CASSVISGRAKDTQYF. In DNA form, the CDR3 reads TGTGCCAGCAGCGTAATCAGCGGGAGGGCAAAAGATACGCAGTATTTT. Together with reference TRBV11-1 and TRBJ2-3, the CDR3 gives the full variable domain: EAEVAQSPRYKITEKSQAVAFWCDPISGHATLYWYRQILGQGPELLVQFQDESVVDDSQLPKDRFSAERLKGVDSTLKIQPAELGDSAMYLCASSVISGRAKDTQYFGPGTRLTVL.

V is TRBV5-1 and J is TRBJ2-1; 8 bases line up with TRBD2. The CDR3 is 17 residues long. V trimming: 0 bases; J trimming: 3 bases; junction bases outside the gene matches: 8. The germline V gene has CDR1 SGHRS and CDR2 YFSETQ. CDR3 nucleotide sequence: TGCGCCAGCAGCTTGGCCTTCCTAGCGGGCTTCTACAATGAGCAGTTCTTC. Amino acids: CASSLAFLAGFYNEQFF.

The sample holds a few counts of this clone. V is TRBV6-6 and J is TRBJ2-1, with D possibly being TRBD1 or TRBD2 (5 bases each). The germline CDR1 and CDR2 sequences are MNHNY and SVGAGI (reference sequence). The V and J ends lost 0 bases and 9 bases respectively, with 6 bases between them. The CDR3 is 12 amino acids. CDR3 protein: CASSYSRGEQFF. CDR3 DNA: TGTGCCAGCAGTTACTCGAGGGGTGAGCAGTTCTTC.

This chain links TRBV7-8 with TRBJ2-3, with TRBD2 identical over 7 bases. Losses at the gene ends were 1 base for V and 5 bases for J; bases not matched to a gene: 9. CDR1 is SGHVS, CDR2 FQNEAQ, per germline. The CDR3 covers 16 residues. The CDR3 nucleotides are TGTGCCAGCAGCTTAGAGGGTGCGGGAGTGGGAGATACGCAGTATTTT. This sequence encodes CASSLEGAGVGDTQYF.